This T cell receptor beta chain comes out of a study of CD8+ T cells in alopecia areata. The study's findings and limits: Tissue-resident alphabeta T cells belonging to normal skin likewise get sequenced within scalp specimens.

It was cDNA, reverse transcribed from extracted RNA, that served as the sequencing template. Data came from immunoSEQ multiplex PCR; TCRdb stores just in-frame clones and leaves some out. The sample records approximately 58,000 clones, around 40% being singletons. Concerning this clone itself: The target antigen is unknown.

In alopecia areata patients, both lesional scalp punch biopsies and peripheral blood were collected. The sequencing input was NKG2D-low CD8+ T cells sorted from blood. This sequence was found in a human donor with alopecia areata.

CDR3 bases: TGTGCCATCAGTGAGCGGTCGACAGGCCTGAGTGACAATGAGCAGTTCTTC. As protein: CAISERSTGLSDNEQFF. V is TRBV10-3 and J is TRBJ2-1; D is perhaps TRBD1 (6 bases). Germline loops: CDR1 ENHRY, CDR2 SYGVKD. V lost 2 bases and J 5 bases, leaving 19 bases between the germline ends. The CDR3 sequence is 17 residues long.